Sequencing of this T cell receptor beta chain was carried out in a study of cytomegalovirus exposure and HLA in healthy donors. For this clone: The antigen is unknown.

13 Jbeta primers and 60 Vbeta primers were used for the PCR. In the study's own analysis: Later, roughly 80 million unique TCR beta chains were counted in an analysis, and 10 million to 12 million of them were shared. The table came from immunoSEQ multiplex PCR; TCRdb's copy has only in-frame clones and leaves some out. D and trimming were read from the DNA, whereas the V and J calls and clone size are those reported in that table. The table shows 130,000 to 150,000 clones, with more than 75% occurring only once. This CDR3 contains 14 residues. J was trimmed by 3 bases and V by 2 bases; bases with no gene match: 0. Germline lookup yields CDR1 SGHTA and CDR2 FQGNSA. Study-wide findings and caveats: Fewer N-insertions (relative to the roughly 670-donor mean) were reportedly seen in an Asian-associated ancestry cluster in a later analysis. Being indistinguishable, some V segments were excluded, TRBV6-2 and TRBV6-3 among them.

Sequenced material: PBMCs. The TCR comes from a female donor in good health and CMV-seronegative. This chain connects TRBV7-2 to TRBJ2-7, with 11 bases fitting TRBD2. CDR3 loop: CASSLTSGGYEQYF. The CDR3 nucleotides read TGTGCCAGCAGCTTAACTAGCGGGGGCTACGAGCAGTACTTC.